This TCR beta chain was found in a study of breast tumors, draining lymph nodes, adjacent tissues. General study findings and limits: Findings are consistent with lymph node origin and intratumoral expansion of most tumor T cells. Luminal-like breast cancer showed significantly higher tumor–nontumor repertoire similarity than basal-like. The lymph node origin of tumor T cells was framed as consistent with a hypothesis, not demonstrated. Tumor TCR diversity was below lymph nodes but above nontumor tissue.

Axillary draining lymph nodes of breast cancer patients supplied the node samples. Trimming removed 3 bases from V and 5 bases from J, with 11 bases in between. CDR1 and CDR2 (germline): ENHRY, SYGVKD. This CDR3 spans 14 amino acids. Note on this clonotype: No antigen is known for it.

TCRdb independently ran MiXCR on the multiplex PCR reads; one entry per CDR3 protein. The top ten hold approximately 3.3% of the sample, which has 200,000 to 250,000 distinct CDR3 sequences, under 40% seen once. The genes are TRBV10-3 and TRBJ1-5, with a tentative D call TRBD1 (6 bases). The sequenced material came from axillary lymph node tissue. This TCR was recovered from a female donor with breast cancer. Some clones in this sample may be carry-over from other donors' samples. CDR3 bases: TGTGCCATCAGTGAAGGCAGGGGTGATCAGCCCCAGCATTTT. Translation: CAISEGRGDQPQHF.